Listed below are T cell receptor beta chains from one sample, sequenced in a study of blood T cell repertoires in COVID-19. Sequencing used immunoSEQ multiplex PCR; TCRdb keeps in-frame clones, though not all of them. The table has around 270,000 clones, 84% seen once. Sequenced sample: peripheral blood. The source of these receptors is a woman aged 35 to 49 who had recovered from COVID-19. Each CDR3 is given with its conserved first and last residue. D genes are given only for firm matches. Clone size is stated in some rows and not others, as once, few, many or a class when expanded.

J gene: TRBJ1-2; D gene: TRBD1; clone size: NA; V gene: TRBV15; CDR3 protein: CATSRGVDRAYGYTF; CDR3 DNA: TGTGCCACCAGCCGAGGAGTGGACAGGGCCTATGGCTACACCTTC
J gene: TRBJ1-1; D gene: NA; clone size: once; V gene: TRBV28; CDR3 protein: CASARGINTEAFF; CDR3 DNA: TGTGCCAGCGCACGGGGTATTAACACTGAAGCTTTCTTT
J gene: TRBJ2-3; D gene: NA; clone size: once; V gene: TRBV5-1; CDR3 protein: CASSLSGSTDTQYF; CDR3 DNA: TGCGCCAGCAGCTTGTCCGGTAGCACAGATACGCAGTATTTT
J gene: TRBJ2-3; D gene: TRBD1; clone size: NA; V gene: TRBV27; CDR3 protein: CASAVRDSGRYTQYF; CDR3 DNA: TGTGCCAGCGCAGTCCGGGACAGCGGTCGATATACGCAGTATTTT
J gene: TRBJ2-5; D gene: NA; clone size: NA; V gene: TRBV6-4; CDR3 protein: CASSVGVGETQYF; CDR3 DNA: TGTGCCAGCAGTGTGGGAGTGGGGGAGACCCAGTACTTC
J gene: TRBJ1-2; D gene: NA; clone size: NA; V gene: TRBV5-1; CDR3 protein: CASSSRQGNYNYGYTF; CDR3 DNA: TGCGCCAGCAGCTCCCGGCAGGGAAACTATAACTATGGCTACACCTTC
J gene: TRBJ1-6; D gene: NA; clone size: NA; V gene: TRBV27; CDR3 protein: CASSLAGSPLHF; CDR3 DNA: TGCGCCAGCAGTTTAGCGGGATCACCCCTCCACTTT
J gene: TRBJ1-6; D gene: NA; clone size: NA; V gene: TRBV30; CDR3 protein: CAWSSETGLNSPLHF; CDR3 DNA: TGTGCCTGGAGTTCCGAGACAGGATTAAATTCACCCCTCCACTTT
J gene: TRBJ1-5; D gene: TRBD1; clone size: NA; V gene: TRBV24-1; CDR3 protein: CATSDPRGTVGQPQHF; CDR3 DNA: TGTGCCACCAGTGACCCCAGGGGGACGGTCGGCCAGCCCCAGCATTTT
J gene: TRBJ2-5; D gene: NA; clone size: NA; V gene: TRBV7-6; CDR3 protein: CASSYFSDRQETQYF; CDR3 DNA: TGTGCCAGCAGCTACTTTTCCGACAGGCAAGAGACCCAGTACTTC
J gene: TRBJ2-1; D gene: NA; clone size: NA; V gene: TRBV3-1/TRBV3-2; CDR3 protein: CASSQSWTTRYEQFF; CDR3 DNA: TGTGCCAGCAGCCAATCCTGGACTACCCGATATGAGCAGTTCTTC
J gene: TRBJ2-7; D gene: NA; clone size: NA; V gene: TRBV28; CDR3 protein: CASSPYWDTYEQYF; CDR3 DNA: TGTGCCAGCAGTCCCTACTGGGACACCTACGAGCAGTACTTC
J gene: TRBJ1-1; D gene: NA; clone size: NA; V gene: TRBV4-1; CDR3 protein: CASSVSQRTEAFF; CDR3 DNA: TGCGCCAGCAGTGTCTCCCAGCGTACTGAAGCTTTCTTT
J gene: TRBJ2-3; D gene: TRBD2; clone size: few; V gene: TRBV14; CDR3 protein: CASSQDHRTSGRPSTQYF; CDR3 DNA: TGTGCCAGCAGCCAAGATCATAGGACTAGCGGGAGACCGAGTACGCAGTATTTT